The 2 T cell receptor beta chains below all came from one sample that was sequenced in a study of shared clonotypes between healthy human individuals. Clones were read by immunoSEQ multiplex PCR, and TCRdb kept only the in-frame ones, dropping some. The sample has about 600,000 clones, roughly 79% seen once. Sequenced material: PBMCs. These receptors were obtained from a woman aged 40 to 55 in good health. Some clones in this sample may be carry-over from other donors' samples.

The rearrangement links TRBV7-2 to TRBJ1-4, with D maybe TRBD1 (6 bases). Per germline, CDR1 SGHTA and CDR2 FQGNSA. Trimming removed 6 bases from V and 7 bases from J, with 15 bases in between. The CDR3 length is 14 residues. DNA for the CDR3: TGTGCCAGCAGAAAAGGGGGGAGTTCTGAAAAACTGTTTTTT. Protein: CASRKGGSSEKLFF.

This clone was counted a single time. The V call is TRBV5-6, the J call TRBJ2-2; 8 bases are shared with TRBD2. The germline V gene encodes CDR1 SGHDT and CDR2 YYEEEE. The ends lost 1 base at V and 6 bases at J; junction bases unmatched: 8. The CDR3 spans 16 residues. CDR3 sequence (DNA): TGTGCCAGCAGCTTGTTGTCGGGAGGGCCCTCCGGGGAGCTGTTTTTT. This sequence encodes CASSLLSGGPSGELFF.